The clone carrying this T cell receptor beta chain has a count of ten or more. The data were obtained in a study of molecular identifiers for immune sequencing clone quantification. Study background: In replicates, RNA from approximately 20,000 or 98,000 naive CD8 cells was divided five ways and four parts were sequenced.

The germline V gene has CDR1 SGHDT and CDR2 YYEEEE. The V end lost 2 bases, the J end lost 2 bases, and 8 bases lay between the germline ends. The length of the CDR3 is 13 residues. TCRdb redid the calling of the PCR reads with MiXCR, one entry per CDR3 protein. The top ten hold about 0.84% of the sample, which has under 800,000 distinct CDR3 sequences, about 25% seen once. The gene calls are TRBV5-6 and TRBJ2-7; D is unresolved. Specimen: naive CD8+ T cells from blood, with Jurkat cell RNA spiked in. Subset noted: FACS-sorted CD8+CD4-CCR7+CD45RA+ naive T cells. This clonotype was obtained from a human donor in good health. Some libraries in this study had Jurkat cell RNA spiked in. In nucleotides, the CDR3 is TGTGCCAGCAGCTTCCGGACGCCCTACGAGCAGTACTTC. Translated: CASSFRTPYEQYF.